This TCR beta chain is from a study of OX40 agonist ivuxolimab in advanced cancers. Here immunoSEQ multiplex PCR was the method, and the copy in TCRdb shows in-frame clones only, minus some. Of about 47,000 clones in the sample, more than 75% were seen once. Trimming pared 11 bases from V and 2 bases from J, leaving 13 bases between. The length of the CDR3 is 13 residues. CDR1 is MNHNS, CDR2 SASEGT, per germline. The sequence was obtained from an adult with an advanced solid tumor such as melanoma, head and neck, liver or kidney cancer. The sample in question was CD4+ or CD8+ T cells sorted from blood, obtained in a trial of the OX40 agonist ivuxolimab. This chain uses TRBV6-1 with TRBJ2-1, with D tentatively TRBD1 (5 bases). The CDR3 loop reads CACRRGTYNEQFF. CDR3 nucleotide sequence: TGTGCCTGTCGAAGGGGAACCTACAATGAGCAGTTCTTC.